This T cell receptor (beta chain) was sequenced during a study of control samples from healthy donors and cancer patients. The table came from immunoSEQ multiplex PCR; TCRdb's copy has only in-frame clones and leaves some out. In the table there are some 150,000 clones, about 94% of which are singletons. The CDR3 extends over 12 amino acids. Germline V gene sequence: CDR1 ENHRY, CDR2 SYGVKD. Deletions cut 4 bases from V and 3 bases from J, with 6 bases between. The TCR comes from a man aged 45 to 65 in good health. The V call is TRBV10-3, the J call TRBJ1-2, with D possibly being TRBD1 (5 bases). Sequencing input: blood. CDR3 in amino acids: CAISGGDYGYTF. The CDR3 DNA is TGTGCCATCAGTGGGGGGGACTATGGCTACACCTTC.